The 32 T cell receptor beta chains reported below all come from one sample, sequenced in a study of OX40 agonist ivuxolimab in advanced cancers. Repertoires were generated with immunoSEQ multiplex PCR, while TCRdb's copy carries only in-frame clones and drops some. The table lists roughly 48,000 clones, approximately 88% of them singletons, with 1.1% in the top ten. The sequencing used CD4+ or CD8+ T cells sorted from blood, collected in a trial of the OX40 agonist ivuxolimab. The source of these receptors is an adult with an advanced solid tumor such as melanoma, head and neck, liver or kidney cancer.

This chain links TRBV6-4 with TRBJ2-5; the D gene is possibly TRBD2 (6 bases). CDR1 and CDR2 (germline): MRHNA, SNTAGT. V lost 3 bases and J lost 1, with 12 bases in between. This CDR3 is built from 15 residues. Written as DNA, the CDR3 is TGTGCCAGCAGTGAGAGGGCGGGGCCCCAAGAGACCCAGTACTTC. This gives the protein CASSERAGPQETQYF.

This chain joins TRBV15 and TRBJ2-7; the match to TRBD1 covers 8 bases. CDR1 is LNHNV, CDR2 YYDKDF, per germline (reference sequence). The V segment lost 3 bases and the J segment 6 bases; nucleotides outside the gene matches: 7. The CDR3 has 14 residues. Written as DNA, the CDR3 is TGTGCCACCAGCAGGGGGGACAGGTTAAGCGAGCAGTACTTC. This translates into CATSRGDRLSEQYF.

The rearrangement joins TRBV2 to TRBJ1-5; D gene ambiguous. CDR3 length equals 12 residues. Trimming left V 2 bases short and J 7 bases short, with 6 bases between. The germline V gene encodes CDR1 SNHLY and CDR2 FYNNEI. DNA of the CDR3: TGTGCCAGCAGTGAACGTCAGCAGCCCCAGCATTTT. It encodes CASSERQQPQHF.

The chain employs TRBV7-9 and TRBJ1-1; D is unclear. Germline V lookup: CDR1 SEHNR, CDR2 FQNEAQ (reference sequence). V shed 5 bases and J shed 1 base, with 11 bases lying between them. CDR3 length equals 14 residues. CDR3 in amino acids: CASSVRASNTEAFF. In nucleotides, the CDR3 is TGTGCCAGCAGCGTCCGGGCCTCGAACACTGAAGCTTTCTTT.

This chain links TRBV18 with TRBJ1-5; D uncertain. The germline V gene encodes CDR1 KGHSH and CDR2 LQKENI. The V gene lost 1 base and the J gene lost 0 bases, with 7 bases spanning the gap. This CDR3 has 15 amino acids. CDR3 residues: CASSPQSSSNQPQHF. As DNA, the CDR3 is TGTGCCAGCTCACCACAAAGTAGTAGCAATCAGCCCCAGCATTTT.

J is TRBJ2-7 and V is TRBV20-1; D not resolved. V was shortened by 3 bases and J by 4 bases, with 7 bases between the two germline ends. This CDR3 spans 11 amino acids. The germline V gene has CDR1 DFQATT and CDR2 SNEGSKA (reference sequence). This CDR3 is CSASLIYEQYF. CDR3 nucleotides: TGCAGTGCTAGTTTAATTTACGAGCAGTACTTC.

The chain uses TRBV30 and TRBJ1-3, with D tentatively TRBD1 (5 bases). This CDR3 has 14 amino acids. V gave up 3 bases and J gave up 0 bases, with 9 bases separating them. Germline-derived CDR1 and CDR2 are GTSNPN and SVGIG (reference sequence). CDR3 sequence: CAWSRGDSGNTIYF. The CDR3 DNA reads TGTGCCTGGAGCCGAGGGGACTCTGGAAACACCATATATTTT.

This chain joins TRBV4-2 and TRBJ2-2, with D perhaps being TRBD1 or TRBD2 (5 bases each). The CDR3 loop spans 15 amino acids. With 0 bases removed from V and 7 bases from J, the gap between germline ends came to 12 bases. Looked up from germline, CDR1 is LGHNA and CDR2 is YNFKEQ. CDR3 loop: CASSQDSGTGGELFF. CDR3 nucleotides: TGTGCCAGCAGCCAAGATAGTGGGACGGGCGGGGAGCTGTTTTTT.

This clone was found a few times. The chain combines TRBV7-3 with TRBJ2-6; maybe TRBD1 (7 bases). Germline values: CDR1 SGHTA, CDR2 FQGTGA. Between the trimmed V and J ends, which lost 4 bases and 3 bases, there was a span of 13 bases. The CDR3 has 16 residues. This CDR3 reads CASSSQGGFGANVLTF. DNA of the CDR3: TGTGCCAGCAGCTCCCAGGGGGGCTTTGGGGCCAACGTCCTGACTTTC.

The chain uses TRBV7-2 and TRBJ1-2; D might be TRBD1 (5 bases). CDR1 is SGHTA and CDR2 is FQGNSA in the germline V gene. This CDR3 contains 13 residues. V lost 8 bases and J lost 2, with 12 bases in between. The DNA of the CDR3 is TGTGCCAGCCTGGACCGGGACAACTATGGCTACACCTTC. Translation: CASLDRDNYGYTF.

The DNA for the CDR3 is TGTGCCATCAGTTTAGACAGGAGGAACACTGAAGCTTTCTTT. It codes for CAISLDRRNTEAFF. The chain uses TRBV10-3 and TRBJ1-1; a possible D gene is TRBD1 (6 bases). The CDR3 sequence is 14 residues long. Looked up from germline, CDR1 is ENHRY and CDR2 is SYGVKD. V was cut by 5 bases and J by 1 base, with 11 bases left in between.

The chain carries TRBV18 and TRBJ2-3; 8 nucleotides align to TRBD2. Per germline, CDR1 KGHSH and CDR2 LQKENI. After removal of 4 bases from V and 2 bases from J, the junction contained 5 bases not matched to a gene. CDR3 length equals 15 residues. This CDR3 reads CASSQQAGDTDTQYF. DNA of the CDR3: TGTGCCAGCTCACAACAAGCGGGAGACACAGATACGCAGTATTTT.

This clone was counted a few times. The chain uses TRBV11-2 and TRBJ2-1, with no clear D. Trimming took 8 bases from V and 6 from J, leaving 11 bases between them. The CDR3 is 12 residues long. Germline V lookup: CDR1 SGHAT, CDR2 FQNNGV. CDR3 protein: CASGRKSNEQFF. The CDR3 DNA follows: TGTGCCAGCGGCCGAAAGAGCAATGAGCAGTTCTTC.

Concerning this clone itself: Other DNA sequences in the sample encode the same CDR3. The chain combines TRBV7-2 with TRBJ2-5; D gene unclear. This CDR3 is 11 amino acids long. CDR1 is SGHTA, CDR2 FQGNSA, per germline. Trimming pared 3 bases from V and 1 base from J, leaving 0 bases between. CDR3 DNA: TGTGCCAGCAGCTTCCAAGAGACCCAGTACTTC. Protein sequence: CASSFQETQYF.

The chain has TRBV11-2 and TRBJ2-7; D is unclear. The germline CDR1 and CDR2 sequences are SGHAT and FQNNGV. V dropped 1 base and J dropped 0 bases, with 10 bases sitting between them. This CDR3 is 15 amino acids long. CDR3 nucleotides: TGTGCCAGCAGCTTAGTCGGCAAAAGCTCCTACGAGCAGTACTTC. This codes for CASSLVGKSSYEQYF. Variable domain in full (rest from reference TRBV11-2 and TRBJ2-7): EAGVAQSPRYKIIEKRQSVAFWCNPISGHATLYWYQQILGQGPKLLIQFQNNGVVDDSQLPKDRFSAERLKGVDSTLKIQPAKLEDSAVYLCASSLVGKSSYEQYFGPGTRLTVT.

In its sample, this clone was seen once. V gene TRBV7-2 combines with J gene TRBJ2-2; D ambiguous. The CDR3 has 13 residues. CDR1 and CDR2 (germline): SGHTA, FQGNSA. V gave up 5 bases and J gave up 5 bases, with 9 bases separating them. CDR3 nucleotide sequence: TGTGCCAGCAGCCGTCGACCAACCGGGGAGCTGTTTTTT. This translates into CASSRRPTGELFF.

The V call is TRBV6-1, the J call TRBJ1-1, with unresolved D. Germline assignment: CDR1 MNHNS and CDR2 SASEGT. The CDR3 covers 13 residues. The V gene lost 6 bases and the J gene lost 2 bases, with 10 bases spanning the gap. CDR3 sequence (DNA): TGTGCCAGCAGGGACCCACCTAACACTGAAGCTTTCTTT. Protein: CASRDPPNTEAFF.

V and J are TRBV4-1 and TRBJ2-3; maybe TRBD2 (5 bases). The CDR3 is 16 amino acids. V lost 1 base to trimming and J lost 5 bases, with 16 bases between them. Per the germline V gene, CDR1 is MGHRA and CDR2 is YSYEKL. The CDR3 region has the DNA TGCGCCAGCAGCCAAGGCCACCTCGGGATTCGAGATACGCAGTATTTT. Translation: CASSQGHLGIRDTQYF.

This clone has just a few counts. The J gene is TRBJ2-1, the V gene TRBV5-6; D gene uncertain. Trimming removed 1 base at V and 4 bases at J, with 15 bases between. Looked up from germline, CDR1 is SGHDT and CDR2 is YYEEEE. CDR3 length: 16 amino acids. The CDR3 DNA is TGTGCCAGCAGCTTGTTTGATACGAGACCATACAATGAGCAGTTCTTC. This sequence encodes CASSLFDTRPYNEQFF.

This clone was found once. The chain is built from TRBV19 and TRBJ1-5; D remains ambiguous. The V end lost 3 bases, the J end lost 4 bases, and 10 bases lay between the germline ends. In germline, CDR1 is LNHDA, CDR2 SQIVND (reference sequence). There are 14 residues in the CDR3. Here the CDR3 reads CASSIIGSNQPQHF. The CDR3 DNA reads TGTGCCAGTAGTATTATCGGGAGTAATCAGCCCCAGCATTTT.

This clone was counted only a few times. The V call is TRBV15, the J call TRBJ2-2; 8 nucleotides match TRBD2. The V and J ends lost 5 bases and 7 bases, in that order; junction bases with no gene match: 3. There are 13 residues in the CDR3. The germline V gene encodes CDR1 LNHNV and CDR2 YYDKDF (reference sequence). Written as DNA, the CDR3 is TGTGCCACCAGCGGACTAGCCATCGGGGAGCTGTTTTTT. Amino acids: CATSGLAIGELFF.

Worth noting for this clone: Other DNA sequences in the same sample also yield this CDR3. The V call is TRBV30, the J call TRBJ1-6, with D perhaps matching TRBD1 (6 bases). The length of the CDR3 is 15 residues. Germline loops: CDR1 GTSNPN, CDR2 SVGIG (reference sequence). V lost 1 base, J lost 8 bases, and 15 bases lay in between. The CDR3 DNA reads as TGTGCCTGGAGTGGATTAACAGGGCCGGATTCACCCCTCCACTTT. This gives the protein CAWSGLTGPDSPLHF.

J is TRBJ2-7 and V is TRBV6-6, with 11 bases that match TRBD1. J was trimmed by 1 base and V by 6 bases; bases with no gene match: 8. Germline CDR1 MNHNY, CDR2 SVGAGI (reference sequence). The length of the CDR3 is 16 residues. CDR3 nucleotides: TGTGCCAGCAGCGTCTCAGGGACAGGGGGTTCCTACGAGCAGTACTTC. Protein product: CASSVSGTGGSYEQYF.

The V call is TRBV5-1, the J call TRBJ2-2, with 13 bases matching TRBD2. The junction had 7 bases not matched to a gene; V was cut back by 4 bases and J by 1 base. The CDR3 loop spans 18 amino acids. Germline V CDR1 and CDR2: SGHRS, YFSETQ. The CDR3, as DNA: TGCGCCAGCAGCCTTTTGAGACTAGCGGGAGGGAACACCGGGGAGCTGTTTTTT. It encodes CASSLLRLAGGNTGELFF.

The chain combines TRBV28 with TRBJ1-4; D ambiguous. Germline V gene data show CDR1 as MDHEN and CDR2 as SYDVKM. This CDR3 has 11 residues. Trimming pared 2 bases from V and 11 bases from J, leaving 6 bases between. The CDR3 DNA sequence: TGTGCCAGCAGTTTAAGTGGGAAACTGTTTTTT. It encodes CASSLSGKLFF. The full variable domain, in which reference TRBV28 and TRBJ1-4 provide the parts outside the CDR3, is DVKVTQSSRYLVKRTGEKVFLECVQDMDHENMFWYRQDPGLGLRLIYFSYDVKMKEKGDIPEGYSVSREKKERFSLILESASTNQTSMYLCASSLSGKLFFGSGTQLSVL.

The genes are TRBV6-1 and TRBJ2-7, with 10 bases that match TRBD1. From germline, CDR1 is MNHNS and CDR2 SASEGT. The CDR3 has 15 amino acids. V was pared by 6 bases and J by 5 bases, with 10 bases of the junction left unmatched. The CDR3: CASRPGTGDWDEQYF. The CDR3 DNA is TGTGCCAGCAGGCCGGGGACAGGGGATTGGGACGAGCAGTACTTC.

V gene TRBV28 combines with J gene TRBJ1-5; no definite D call. V was shortened by 7 bases and J by 6 bases, with 7 bases between the two germline ends. Germline V CDR1 and CDR2: MDHEN, SYDVKM. This CDR3 contains 11 residues. CDR3 nucleotide sequence: TGTGCCAGCAATACCATTCAGCCCCAGCATTTT. Its translation is CASNTIQPQHF. Filled out from reference TRBV28 and TRBJ1-5, the complete variable domain reads DVKVTQSSRYLVKRTGEKVFLECVQDMDHENMFWYRQDPGLGLRLIYFSYDVKMKEKGDIPEGYSVSREKKERFSLILESASTNQTSMYLCASNTIQPQHFGDGTRLSIL.

The chain recombines TRBV4-1 with TRBJ1-6, with D unresolved. The CDR3 is 13 residues long. Germline assignment: CDR1 MGHRA and CDR2 YSYEKL. V lost 4 bases to trimming and J lost 7 bases, with 8 bases between them. CDR3 DNA sequence: TGCGCCAGCAGCCCGGCTACCAATTCACCCCTCCACTTT. Translation gives CASSPATNSPLHF.

The V and J genes are TRBV11-2 and TRBJ2-7; perhaps TRBD1 as D (5 bases). Germline V gene lookup returns CDR1 SGHAT and CDR2 FQNNGV. V lost 0 bases and J lost 2, with 17 bases in between. The CDR3 totals 17 residues. CDR3 nucleotides: TGTGCCAGCAGCTTAGATAATTCAGGGTCGGAACCCTACGAGCAGTACTTC. Protein product: CASSLDNSGSEPYEQYF.

The chain joins TRBV7-9 to TRBJ1-2; no reliable D call. Germline V gene lookup returns CDR1 SEHNR and CDR2 FQNEAQ (reference sequence). CDR3 length equals 12 residues. Between the trimmed V and J ends, which lost 3 bases and 2 bases, there was a span of 4 bases. CDR3 loop: CASSFTNYGYTF. In nucleotides, the CDR3 is TGTGCCAGCAGCTTTACCAACTATGGCTACACCTTC. Drawing the rest from reference TRBV7-9 and TRBJ1-2, the complete variable domain is DTGVSQNPRHKITKRGQNVTFRCDPISEHNRLYWYRQTLGQGPEFLTYFQNEAQLEKSRLLSDRFSAERPKGSFSTLEIQRTEQGDSAMYLCASSFTNYGYTFGSGTRLTVV.

The chain couples TRBV9 to TRBJ2-5, with TRBD2 matching over 11 bases. The CDR3 runs to 15 residues. V was pared by 0 bases and J by 5 bases, with 3 bases of the junction left unmatched. Germline loops: CDR1 SGDLS, CDR2 YYNGEE. The CDR3 loop is CASSVAPSGGETQYF. CDR3 bases: TGTGCCAGCAGCGTAGCGCCTAGCGGGGGGGAGACCCAGTACTTC.

V usage is TRBV5-5 and J usage is TRBJ1-6; D unresolved. From germline, CDR1 is SGHKS and CDR2 YYEKEE (reference sequence). Trimming cost V 0 bases and J 0 bases, with 10 bases left between them. The CDR3 is made up of 17 amino acids. CDR3 nucleotide sequence: TGTGCCAGCAGCTTGGATTGGAAAAGCTCCTATAATTCACCCCTCCACTTT. Its protein product is CASSLDWKSSYNSPLHF.